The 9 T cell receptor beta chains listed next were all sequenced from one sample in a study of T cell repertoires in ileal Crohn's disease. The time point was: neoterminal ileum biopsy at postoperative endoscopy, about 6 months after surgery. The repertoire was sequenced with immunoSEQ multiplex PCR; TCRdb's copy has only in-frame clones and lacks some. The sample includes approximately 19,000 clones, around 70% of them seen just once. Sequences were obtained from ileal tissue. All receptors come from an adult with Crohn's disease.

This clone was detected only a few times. The CDR3 is CASSLGDGVRGYTF. CDR3 nucleotide sequence: TGTGCCAGCAGCTTAGGAGACGGGGTCCGCGGCTACACCTTC. This chain links TRBV7-8 with TRBJ1-2; D not resolved. V was trimmed by 1 base and J by 8 bases, leaving 14 bases between them. The CDR3 covers 14 residues. From germline, CDR1 is SGHVS and CDR2 FQNEAQ.

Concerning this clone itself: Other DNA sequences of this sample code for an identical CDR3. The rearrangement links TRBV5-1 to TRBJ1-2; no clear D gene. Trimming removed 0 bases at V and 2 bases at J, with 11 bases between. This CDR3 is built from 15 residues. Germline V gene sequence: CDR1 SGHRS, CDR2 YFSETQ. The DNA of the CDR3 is TGCGCCAGCAGCTTGGGGCACCTAGAGAACTATGGCTACACCTTC. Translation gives CASSLGHLENYGYTF. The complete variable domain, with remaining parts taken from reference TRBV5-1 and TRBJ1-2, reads KAGVTQTPRYLIKTRGQQVTLSCSPISGHRSVSWYQQTPGQGLQFLFEYFSETQRNKGNFPGRFSGRQFSNSRSEMNVSTLELGDSALYLCASSLGHLENYGYTFGSGTRLTVV.

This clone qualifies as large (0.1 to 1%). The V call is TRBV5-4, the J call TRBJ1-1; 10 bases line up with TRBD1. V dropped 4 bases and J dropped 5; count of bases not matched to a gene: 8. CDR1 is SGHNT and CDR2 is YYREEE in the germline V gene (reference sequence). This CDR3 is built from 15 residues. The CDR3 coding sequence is TGTGCCAGCAGCGGGGGGGACAGGGGATGGACTGAAGCTTTCTTT. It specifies CASSGGDRGWTEAFF.

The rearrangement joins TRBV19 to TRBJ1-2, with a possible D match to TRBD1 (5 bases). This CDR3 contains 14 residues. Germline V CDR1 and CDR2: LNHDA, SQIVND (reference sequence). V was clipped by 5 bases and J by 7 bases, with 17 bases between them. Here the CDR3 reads CASSPSIRVGGYTF. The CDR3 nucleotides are TGTGCCAGTAGTCCGTCCATCAGGGTGGGTGGCTACACCTTC.

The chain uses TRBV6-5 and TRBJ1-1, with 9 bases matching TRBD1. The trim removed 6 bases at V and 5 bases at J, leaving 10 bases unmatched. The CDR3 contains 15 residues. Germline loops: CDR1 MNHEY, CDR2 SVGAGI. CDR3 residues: CASSTYRGQRTEAFF. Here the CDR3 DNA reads TGTGCCAGCAGCACCTACAGGGGGCAGAGGACTGAAGCTTTCTTT.

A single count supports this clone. CDR3 in amino acids: CASSLFGKGLAGVEQYF. The DNA for the CDR3 is TGTGCCAGCAGCTTATTTGGGAAAGGACTAGCGGGGGTCGAGCAGTACTTC. The rearrangement uses TRBV7-8 and TRBJ2-7; 13 bases match TRBD2. The CDR3 consists of 17 residues. Unmatched junction bases numbered 10, after V lost 2 bases and J lost 6 bases. Germline V lookup: CDR1 SGHVS, CDR2 FQNEAQ.

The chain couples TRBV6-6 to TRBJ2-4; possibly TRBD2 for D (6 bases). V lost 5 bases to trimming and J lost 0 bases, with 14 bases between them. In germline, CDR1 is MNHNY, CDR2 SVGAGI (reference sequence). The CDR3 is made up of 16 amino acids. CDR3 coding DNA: TGTGCCAGCAGTCCGGGGGTGAATATAGCCAAAAACATTCAGTACTTC. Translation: CASSPGVNIAKNIQYF.

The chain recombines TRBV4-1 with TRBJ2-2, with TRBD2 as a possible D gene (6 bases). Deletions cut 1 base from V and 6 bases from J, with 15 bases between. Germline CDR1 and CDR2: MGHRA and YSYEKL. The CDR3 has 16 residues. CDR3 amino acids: CASSQVTTGVAGELFF. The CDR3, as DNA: TGCGCCAGCAGCCAAGTCACGACGGGAGTGGCCGGGGAGCTGTTTTTT.

As DNA, the CDR3 is TGTGCCTGGAAGGTCCAGGGGCAAGAGACCCAGTACTTC. This translates into CAWKVQGQETQYF. This rearrangement joins TRBV30 to TRBJ2-5; the D gene is possibly TRBD1 (6 bases). The V end was cut by 4 bases, the J end by 2 bases, with 11 bases between. Germline V CDR1 and CDR2: GTSNPN, SVGIG (reference sequence). The CDR3 spans 13 residues.